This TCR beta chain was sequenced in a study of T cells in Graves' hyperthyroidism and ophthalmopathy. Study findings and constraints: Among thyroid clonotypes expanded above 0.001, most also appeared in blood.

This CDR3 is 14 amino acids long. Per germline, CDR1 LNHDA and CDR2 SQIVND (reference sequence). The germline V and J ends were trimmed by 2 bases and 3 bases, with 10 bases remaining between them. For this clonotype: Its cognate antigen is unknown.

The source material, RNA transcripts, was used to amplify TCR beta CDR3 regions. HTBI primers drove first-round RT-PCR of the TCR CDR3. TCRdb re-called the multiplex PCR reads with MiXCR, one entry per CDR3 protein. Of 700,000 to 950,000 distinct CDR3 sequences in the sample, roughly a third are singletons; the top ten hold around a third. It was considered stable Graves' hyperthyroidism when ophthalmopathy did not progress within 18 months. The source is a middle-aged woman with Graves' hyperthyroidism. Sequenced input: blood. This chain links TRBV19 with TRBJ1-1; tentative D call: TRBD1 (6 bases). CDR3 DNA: TGTGCCAGTAGTATAAGGGGGAGGGACACTGAAGCTTTCTTT. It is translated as CASSIRGRDTEAFF.